Each of the 25 T cell receptor beta chains below was sequenced from the same sample in a study of CD8+CD57+ T cells in acquired aplastic anemia. The study profiled TCR beta VDJ and CDR3 using genomic DNA as template. TCRdb analysed the reads with MiXCR anew, one entry per CDR3 protein. The data show hundreds of thousands of distinct CDR3 sequences, under 55% seen once. An expansion of CD8+CD57+ cells by flow cytometry had been shown in patients chosen for sequencing. Sample: sorted CD4+, CD8+, or CD8+CD57+ T cells (not recorded which) from PBMCs. Receptors were obtained from a human donor with aplastic anemia.

The chain recombines TRBV7-2 with TRBJ1-2; 7 bases match TRBD1. From germline, CDR1 is SGHTA and CDR2 FQGNSA. The CDR3 is 14 residues long. Trimming took 5 bases from V and 4 from J; bases not matched to a gene: 7. Here the CDR3 DNA reads TGTGCCAGCAGCAGAGGGACAGCCTCCTATGGCTACACCTTC. Residues: CASSRGTASYGYTF.

The table lists this clonotype with a few counts. A much larger clone lies one base from this, so it may be a read error. This chain connects TRBV5-1 to TRBJ1-2; D is undetermined. Germline CDR1 reads SGHRS; CDR2 reads YFSETQ. The CDR3 covers 13 residues. CDR3 amino acids: CASSLGRPYGYTF. The DNA of the CDR3 is TGTGCCAGCAGCTTGGGGAGGCCCTATGGCTACACCTTC.

This clonotype was found a few times. V is TRBV20-1 and J is TRBJ1-4; possibly TRBD1 for D (6 bases). Trimming stripped 5 bases from V and 7 bases from J, with 11 bases between. This CDR3 comprises 12 residues. Germline V gene sequence: CDR1 DFQATT, CDR2 SNEGSKA (reference sequence). The CDR3 nucleotides read TGCAGTGCTGGACAGCAGAGTGAAAAACTGTTTTTT. It translates to CSAGQQSEKLFF.

The chain uses TRBV10-3 and TRBJ2-3; D remains ambiguous. Trimming stripped 7 bases from V and 15 bases from J, with 32 bases between. The germline V gene has CDR1 ENHRY and CDR2 SYGVKD. The length of the CDR3 is 16 residues. In DNA, the CDR3 is TGTGCCATCACCGACGGGTCCCCAATGGGCACACCCCCCCCCTATTTT. Translation gives CAITDGSPMGTPPPYF.

The rearrangement links TRBV2 to TRBJ2-7; D unresolved. The J call is in doubt because the DNA end fits TRBJ2-1 better. The CDR3 is 12 residues long. Germline-derived CDR1 and CDR2 are SNHLY and FYNNEI. In DNA, the CDR3 is TGTGCCAGCAGCGTCACCTACAATGAGCAGTTCTTC. Encoded protein: CASSVTYNEQFF.

A note on this clonotype: This may be a read error, as it is one base from a much larger clone. The chain joins TRBV5-1 to TRBJ2-1; tentatively, D is TRBD1 (5 bases). The germline V gene encodes CDR1 SGHRS and CDR2 YFSETQ. Trimming shortened V by 3 bases and J by 6 bases, and 19 bases separated the two germline ends. This CDR3 is built from 16 residues. The CDR3 DNA follows: TGCGCCAGCAGCTCGGCCACCAGGCAGGGAACCAATGAGCAGTTCTTC. Translating it yields CASSSATRQGTNEQFF.

This clonotype was counted at least ten times. The V call is TRBV2, the J call TRBJ1-6; 8 nucleotides agree with TRBD1. This CDR3 comprises 15 residues. Germline CDR1 is SNHLY and CDR2 is FYNNEI. The V and J ends lost 2 bases and 5 bases, in that order; junction bases with no gene match: 2. CDR3 bases: TGTGCCAGCAGTGAACGGACAGGGAATAATTCACCCCTCCACTTT. This translates into CASSERTGNNSPLHF. Combining the CDR3 with reference TRBV2 and TRBJ1-6 gives the whole variable domain EPEVTQTPSHQVTQMGQEVILRCVPISNHLYFYWYRQILGQKVEFLVSFYNNEISEKSEIFDDQFSVERPDGSNFTLKIRSTKLEDSAMYFCASSERTGNNSPLHFGNGTRLTVT.

With regard to this clonotype: Relative to the germline gene, one junction end is altered; a read error may explain this. CDR3 region: CASLPRGSYEQYF. CDR3 in DNA: TGTGCCAGCTTACCCAGGGGATCCTACGAGCAGTACTTC. This sequence joins TRBV5-1 and TRBJ2-7; a weak D match, TRBD1 (6 bases). CDR1 is SGHRS and CDR2 is YFSETQ in the germline V gene. The CDR3 runs to 13 residues.

J is TRBJ2-6 and V is TRBV10-3; no definite D call. The germline gives CDR1 ENHRY, CDR2 SYGVKD. The CDR3 is 14 residues long. Trimming cost V 0 bases and J 3 bases, with 3 bases left between them. The CDR3 is CAISESGGANVLTF. CDR3 in DNA: TGTGCCATCAGTGAGTCGGGTGGGGCCAACGTCCTGACTTTC.

This clonotype was counted at least ten times. This rearrangement joins TRBV12-3 or TRBV12-4 to TRBJ2-7; no clear D gene. This CDR3 contains 15 residues. V was clipped by 2 bases and J by 2 bases, with 13 bases between them. The CDR3 is CASSLQGSPTYEQYF. As DNA, the CDR3 is TGTGCCAGCAGTTTACAAGGAAGCCCTACCTACGAGCAGTACTTC.

In its sample, this clonotype was seen many times. This chain joins TRBV14 and TRBJ1-2; 10 positions agree with TRBD1. Germline CDR1 is SGHDN and CDR2 is FVKESK. The CDR3 totals 15 residues. After removal of 4 bases from V and 4 bases from J, the junction contained 6 bases not matched to a gene. The CDR3 nucleotides are TGTGCCAGCAGCCGGGGACAGGGGATTGGCTATGGCTACACCTTC. This translates into CASSRGQGIGYGYTF.

There are many counts of this clonotype. The chain joins TRBV12-3 or TRBV12-4 to TRBJ1-2, with 8 bases identical to TRBD1. This CDR3 region has 14 residues. The junction had 2 bases not matched to a gene; V was cut back by 2 bases and J by 3 bases. The CDR3 loop is CASSLNRGYYGYTF. The CDR3 DNA sequence: TGTGCCAGCAGTTTAAACAGGGGGTACTATGGCTACACCTTC.

This clonotype was seen repeatedly, ten times or more. The rearrangement joins TRBV10-3 to TRBJ2-5; D call uncertain. V gave up 3 bases and J gave up 1 base, with 12 bases separating them. The CDR3 sequence is 15 residues long. Germline values: CDR1 ENHRY, CDR2 SYGVKD. The CDR3 DNA follows: TGTGCCATCAGTGACGAGTATAGGGTCCAAGAGACCCAGTACTTC. Translation: CAISDEYRVQETQYF.

The gene calls are TRBV20-1 and TRBJ2-1, with 7 bases that match TRBD1. V was clipped by 3 bases and J by 4 bases; unmatched bases: 6. The germline CDR1 and CDR2 sequences are DFQATT and SNEGSKA (reference sequence). The CDR3 totals 14 residues. CDR3 bases: TGCAGTGCTAGTTCGAGGGGGCGGTACAATGAGCAGTTCTTC. Protein product: CSASSRGRYNEQFF.

This clonotype was seen ten or more times. This rearrangement joins TRBV19 to TRBJ1-1; TRBD1 is a possible D gene (5 bases). The CDR3 runs to 11 residues. Looked up from germline, CDR1 is LNHDA and CDR2 is SQIVND (reference sequence). Trimming left V 9 bases short and J 4 bases short, with 9 bases between. The CDR3 loop reads CASRQFTEAFF. In DNA, the CDR3 is TGTGCCAGCCGACAGTTCACTGAAGCTTTCTTT.

The rearrangement joins TRBV10-2 to TRBJ2-1; weak D call: TRBD2 (6 bases). Germline V gives CDR1 WSHSY, CDR2 SAAADI. CDR3 length: 18 amino acids. V was pared by 5 bases and J by 5 bases, with 25 bases between. CDR3 nucleotides: TGCGCCAGCAGTAAAGTTGGGAGGCAGACTCAACGGAACAATGAGCAGTTCTTC. This gives the protein CASSKVGRQTQRNNEQFF.

This clonotype was seen many times. This chain joins TRBV12-3 or TRBV12-4 and TRBJ2-1; no definite D call. The V gene lost 3 bases and the J gene lost 5 bases, with 2 bases spanning the gap. The CDR3 extends over 11 amino acids. CDR3 protein: CASSFNNEQFF. CDR3 DNA sequence: TGTGCCAGCAGTTTTAACAATGAGCAGTTCTTC.

This clonotype has at least ten counts. This chain joins TRBV7-8 and TRBJ1-2, with D unresolved. Germline V gene data show CDR1 as SGHVS and CDR2 as FQNEAQ. The CDR3 sequence is 14 residues long. The V gene lost 5 bases and the J gene lost 7 bases, with 17 bases spanning the gap. CDR3 protein: CASSLYRVPSGYTF. CDR3 in DNA: TGTGCCAGCAGCCTCTACCGGGTCCCCTCTGGCTACACCTTC.

V usage is TRBV7-9 and J usage is TRBJ1-2; D is uncertain. Germline CDR1 is SEHNR and CDR2 is FQNEAQ (reference sequence). This CDR3 is 18 amino acids long. Trimming took 2 bases from V and 2 from J, leaving 21 bases between them. The DNA of the CDR3 is TGTGCCAGCAGCTTACTTCCGTTGGCGTCAGGCGCGAACTATGGCTACACCTTC. Amino acid sequence: CASSLLPLASGANYGYTF.

This clonotype was seen once. The chain carries TRBV19 and TRBJ2-7, with D unclear. The CDR3 runs to 15 residues. V gave up 3 bases and J gave up 0 bases, with 12 bases separating them. Germline V gene lookup returns CDR1 LNHDA and CDR2 SQIVND (reference sequence). The CDR3 is CASSIVWGSSYEQYF. The CDR3 DNA reads TGTGCCAGTAGTATTGTGTGGGGAAGCTCCTACGAGCAGTACTTC.

This clonotype was counted at least ten times. This chain links TRBV12-3 or TRBV12-4 with TRBJ1-2, with 11 bases aligning to TRBD1. This CDR3 spans 13 amino acids. The trim removed 5 bases at V and 9 bases at J, leaving 5 bases unmatched. CDR3 sequence reads: CASSPGTGGSYTF. The CDR3 coding sequence is TGTGCCAGCAGTCCAGGGACAGGGGGGAGCTACACCTTC.

This clonotype was seen ten or more times. CDR3 loop: CASSLVSGDGYTF. CDR3 DNA: TGTGCCAGCAGCTTGGTATCGGGGGATGGCTACACCTTC. The V gene is TRBV5-5, the J gene TRBJ1-2; the D gene is possibly TRBD1 (5 bases). Germline CDR1 reads SGHKS; CDR2 reads YYEKEE (reference sequence). V lost 0 bases, J lost 6 bases, and 9 bases lay in between. The CDR3 runs to 13 residues.

This clonotype was recorded at least ten times. The J gene is TRBJ2-1, the V gene TRBV5-8; unclear D gene. V was shortened by 0 bases and J by 5 bases, with 9 bases between the two germline ends. Germline V lookup: CDR1 SGHTS, CDR2 YDEGEE. The CDR3 loop spans 14 amino acids. The DNA of the CDR3 is TGTGCCAGCAGCTTGGAACAATATAACAATGAGCAGTTCTTC. Translation gives CASSLEQYNNEQFF. The full variable domain, rest sourced from reference TRBV5-8 and TRBJ2-1, is EAGVTQSPTHLIKTRGQQATLRCSPISGHTSVYWYQQALGLGLQFLLWYDEGEERNRGNFPPRFSGRQFPNYSSELNVNALELEDSALYLCASSLEQYNNEQFFGPGTRLTVL.

The chain combines TRBV24-1 with TRBJ1-2; 9 bases map to TRBD1. The CDR3 runs to 15 residues. Germline V gene data show CDR1 as KGHDR and CDR2 as SFDVKD. Trimming at V came to 5 bases and at J to 2 bases, leaving 5 bases not matched to a gene. In DNA form, the CDR3 reads TGTGCCACCAGTGGTCCGGGACAGGGAAACTATGGCTACACCTTC. It yields the protein CATSGPGQGNYGYTF.

This clonotype was seen at least ten times. The V gene is TRBV11-2, the J gene TRBJ1-6, with D hard to call. V shed 5 bases and J shed 1 base, with 15 bases lying between them. The CDR3 has 17 residues. Germline V gives CDR1 SGHAT, CDR2 FQNNGV. CDR3 in DNA: TGTGCCAGCAGCCTCGGACTCCGGCGGTCCTATAATTCACCCCTCCACTTT. This codes for CASSLGLRRSYNSPLHF.